This TCR beta chain was sequenced during a study of response to subunit inactivated influenza vaccine. TCRdb re-derived calls from the RT-PCR reads in MiXCR, one entry per CDR3 protein. The sample lists about 650,000 distinct CDR3 sequences, less than 20% occurring once. General study results and limits: Authors suggested each seasonal influenza vaccination recruits few new T cells.

This clonotype occurred many times. What it binds is unknown. This CDR3 spans 14 amino acids. CDR1 and CDR2 (germline): SGHRS, YFSETQ. Trimming left V 0 bases short and J 0 bases short, with 7 bases between. Sequenced material: PBMCs from blood, taken approximately 13 days after vaccination. This rearrangement joins TRBV5-1 to TRBJ2-7; D gene ambiguous. The receptor comes from a man aged 45 to 65 who received an inactivated influenza vaccine. The CDR3 protein is CASSLAFNSYEQYF. In DNA form, the CDR3 reads TGCGCCAGCAGCTTGGCCTTCAACTCCTACGAGCAGTACTTC.